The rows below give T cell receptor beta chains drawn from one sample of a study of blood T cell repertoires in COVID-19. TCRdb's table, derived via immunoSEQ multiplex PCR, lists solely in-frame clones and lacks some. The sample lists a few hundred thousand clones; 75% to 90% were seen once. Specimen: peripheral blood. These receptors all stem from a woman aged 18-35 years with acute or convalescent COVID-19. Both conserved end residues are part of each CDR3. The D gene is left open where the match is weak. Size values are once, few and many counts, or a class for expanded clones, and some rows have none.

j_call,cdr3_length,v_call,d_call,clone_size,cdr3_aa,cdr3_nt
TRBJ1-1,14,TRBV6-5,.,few,CASTAGRPKPEAFF,TGTGCCAGCACAGCGGGTCGCCCGAAACCTGAAGCTTTCTTT
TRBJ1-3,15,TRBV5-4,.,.,CASSQGRGHGNTIYF,TGTGCCAGCAGCCAGGGGCGGGGGCACGGAAACACCATATATTTT
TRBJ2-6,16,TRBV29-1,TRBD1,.,CSTGGQGQSGANVLTF,TGCAGCACTGGGGGACAGGGACAATCTGGGGCCAACGTCCTGACTTTC
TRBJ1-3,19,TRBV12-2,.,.,CASRLDGKIRGAEGDTIYF,TGTGCAAGTCGCTTGGACGGCAAGATTCGGGGGGCGGAGGGGGACACCATATATTTT
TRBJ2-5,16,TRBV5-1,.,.,CASSLEPRLGGETQYF,TGCGCCAGCAGCTTGGAACCCCGACTAGGCGGAGAGACCCAGTACTTC
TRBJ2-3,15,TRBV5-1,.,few,CASSLDGGPTDTQYF,TGCGCCAGCAGCTTGGACGGGGGGCCCACAGATACGCAGTATTTT
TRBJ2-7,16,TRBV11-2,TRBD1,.,CASSSRGTTGFDEQYF,TGTGCCAGCAGCTCCAGAGGAACGACAGGGTTCGATGAGCAGTACTTC
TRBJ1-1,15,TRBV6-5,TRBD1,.,CASSALQGGNTEAFF,TGTGCCAGCAGCGCTTTACAGGGGGGGAACACTGAAGCTTTCTTT
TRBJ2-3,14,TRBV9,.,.,CASSVEGSTDTQYF,TGTGCCAGCAGCGTAGAGGGGAGCACAGATACGCAGTATTTT
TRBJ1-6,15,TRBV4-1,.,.,CASSHPMGGSLALHF,TGCGCCAGCAGCCATCCGATGGGGGGGTCCTTAGCCCTCCACTTT
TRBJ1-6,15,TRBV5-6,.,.,CASSLNDQEYSPLHF,TGTGCCAGCAGCTTGAATGATCAGGAATATTCACCCCTCCACTTT